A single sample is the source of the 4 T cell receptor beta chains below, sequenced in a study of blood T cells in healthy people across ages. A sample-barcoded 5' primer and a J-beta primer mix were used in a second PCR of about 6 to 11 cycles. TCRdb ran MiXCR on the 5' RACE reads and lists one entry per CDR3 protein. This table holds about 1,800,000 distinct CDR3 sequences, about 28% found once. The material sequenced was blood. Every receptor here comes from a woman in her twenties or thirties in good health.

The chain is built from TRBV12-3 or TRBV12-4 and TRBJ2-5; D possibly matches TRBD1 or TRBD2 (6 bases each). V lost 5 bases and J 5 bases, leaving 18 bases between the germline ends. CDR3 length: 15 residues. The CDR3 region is CASSPLVGGRETQYF. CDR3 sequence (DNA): TGTGCCAGCAGTCCACTAGTGGGGGGCAGGGAGACCCAGTACTTC.

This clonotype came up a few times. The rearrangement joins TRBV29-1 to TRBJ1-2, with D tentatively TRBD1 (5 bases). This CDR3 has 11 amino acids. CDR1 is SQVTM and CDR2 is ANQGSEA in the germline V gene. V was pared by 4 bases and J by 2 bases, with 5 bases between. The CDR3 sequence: CSVGTNYGYTF. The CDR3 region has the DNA TGCAGCGTTGGGACAAACTATGGCTACACCTTC.

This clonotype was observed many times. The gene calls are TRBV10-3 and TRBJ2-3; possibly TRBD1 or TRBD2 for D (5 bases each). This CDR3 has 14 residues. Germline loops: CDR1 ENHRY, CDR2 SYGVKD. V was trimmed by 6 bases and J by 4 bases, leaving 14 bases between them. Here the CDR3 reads CAISPSGTPDTQYF. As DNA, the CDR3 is TGTGCCATCAGCCCTTCCGGGACCCCAGATACGCAGTATTTT.

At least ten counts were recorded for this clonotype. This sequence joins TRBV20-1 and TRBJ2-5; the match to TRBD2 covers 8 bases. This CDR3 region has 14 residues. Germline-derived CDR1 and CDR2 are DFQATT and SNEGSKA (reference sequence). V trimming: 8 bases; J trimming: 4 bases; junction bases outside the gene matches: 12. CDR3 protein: CSLSGGMALETQYF. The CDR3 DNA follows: TGCAGTCTATCGGGGGGGATGGCGCTAGAGACCCAGTACTTC.